A selection of T cell receptor beta chains follows, all from one sample in a study of blood T cells in healthy people across ages. TCRdb re-derived calls from the 5' RACE reads in MiXCR, one entry per CDR3 protein. The sample records hundreds of thousands of distinct CDR3 sequences, 58% being singletons. Sequencing was performed on blood. The source of these receptors is a man younger than 45 in good health. Each CDR3 is given with its conserved first and last residue. The D gene is left open where the match is weak. Clone size is given for some rows only: seen once, a few or many times, or a class if the clone is expanded.

V gene,J gene,CDR3 length,D gene,clone size,CDR3 protein,CDR3 DNA
TRBV5-1,TRBJ2-7,15,TRBD2,.,CASSSGTSGDNEQYF,TGCGCCAGCAGCTCCGGGACTAGCGGTGACAATGAGCAGTACTTC
TRBV9,TRBJ1-1,11,.,.,CASSGRSEAFF,TGTGCCAGCAGCGGCCGGTCTGAAGCTTTCTTT
TRBV7-9,TRBJ2-5,12,TRBD2,.,CASRLAGETQYF,TGTGCCAGCAGACTAGCGGGAGAGACCCAGTACTTC
TRBV7-6,TRBJ1-4,16,.,.,CASSLLGGGRGEKLFF,TGTGCCAGCAGCCTTCTCGGGGGAGGGCGGGGTGAAAAACTGTTTTTT
TRBV7-3,TRBJ2-3,18,TRBD2,.,CASSFMASGRSSTDTQYF,TGTGCCAGCAGCTTTATGGCTAGCGGGAGGTCTAGCACAGATACGCAGTATTTT
TRBV7-9,TRBJ1-2,17,.,.,CASSLPGQVTLGDGYTF,TGTGCCAGCAGCCTCCCGGGACAAGTTACCCTAGGGGATGGCTACACCTTC
TRBV3-1,TRBJ1-2,15,.,.,CASSQVRGGNYGYTF,TGTGCCAGCAGCCAAGTAAGGGGTGGGAACTATGGCTACACCTTC
TRBV6-2/TRBV6-3,TRBJ2-1,13,.,.,CACRGAYYNEQFF,TGTGCCTGCCGTGGAGCCTACTACAATGAGCAGTTCTTC
TRBV7-2,TRBJ2-7,15,.,.,CASSSIDRGYYEQYF,TGTGCCAGCAGCTCAATAGATCGGGGATACTACGAGCAGTACTTC
TRBV12-5,TRBJ2-1,15,TRBD2,.,CASGSGLAGVTEQFF,TGTGCTAGTGGTTCCGGACTAGCGGGGGTTACTGAGCAGTTCTTC
TRBV7-8,TRBJ2-3,15,.,.,CASDARQGPVDTQYF,TGTGCCAGCGATGCCCGGCAGGGCCCGGTGGATACGCAGTATTTT
TRBV20-1,TRBJ2-1,13,TRBD2,.,CSAPGGGNNEQFF,TGCAGTGCGCCGGGAGGGGGGAACAATGAGCAGTTCTTC
TRBV20-1,TRBJ2-4,15,TRBD1,few,CSARDPLGQGNIQYF,TGCAGTGCTAGAGATCCCCTTGGACAGGGCAACATTCAGTACTTC
TRBV19,TRBJ2-4,13,.,.,CASSTQGKNIQYF,TGTGCCAGTAGTACCCAAGGCAAAAACATTCAGTACTTC